One and the same sample provided the 25 T cell receptor beta chains below, sequenced in a study of T cells in Graves' hyperthyroidism and ophthalmopathy. TCR beta CDR3 regions were amplified from RNA transcripts. First-round RT-PCR targeting the TCR CDR3 was performed with the HTBI primer set. Each CDR3 protein is one row after TCRdb ran MiXCR on the multiplex PCR reads. This sample has 200,000 to 300,000 distinct CDR3 sequences, with about 16% found just once. The material sequenced was blood. These receptor sequences come from a woman aged 18 to 35 with Graves' ophthalmopathy.

The J gene is TRBJ1-2, the V gene TRBV4-1; the match to TRBD1 covers 9 bases. J lost 6 bases, V lost 1 base, and 9 bases had no gene match. The CDR3 runs 16 residues. Germline-derived CDR1 and CDR2 are MGHRA and YSYEKL. CDR3 DNA sequence: TGCGCCAGCAGCCAAGTTAGGGGGACAGGGACGCATGGCTACACCTTC. It codes for CASSQVRGTGTHGYTF.

This clonotype has at least ten counts. The rearrangement links TRBV29-1 to TRBJ2-7; 10 bases map to TRBD1. With 4 bases clipped from V and 4 bases from J, the junction kept 1 base outside the gene matches. Germline V gene sequence: CDR1 SQVTM, CDR2 ANQGSEA. This CDR3 contains 12 residues. The CDR3 is CSVGQGAYEQYF. The CDR3 nucleotides read TGCAGCGTTGGACAGGGGGCGTACGAGCAGTACTTC.

This clonotype was observed a handful of times. The chain has TRBV4-3 and TRBJ2-1; TRBD2 agrees at 11 bases. The CDR3 is 17 amino acids. CDR1 and CDR2 from the germline V gene are LGHNA and YSLEER. With V trimmed by 3 bases and J by 6 bases, 10 bases remained unmatched. In nucleotides, the CDR3 is TGCGCCAGCAGCCAGCTACAACTAGCGGGAGCTTCCAATGAGCAGTTCTTC. Its protein product is CASSQLQLAGASNEQFF.

This clonotype came up many times. The V call is TRBV3-1, the J call TRBJ2-2; D not resolved. Per germline, CDR1 LGHDT and CDR2 YNNKEL (reference sequence). Trimming stripped 3 bases from V and 6 bases from J, with 23 bases between. The CDR3 runs 18 residues. The CDR3 nucleotides read TGTGCCAGCAGCCATGAGCTAACGGATTCTCGGTTCTCCGGGGAGCTGTTTTTT. This gives the protein CASSHELTDSRFSGELFF.

This clonotype was seen ten or more times. The chain is built from TRBV5-5 and TRBJ1-1; 7 bases map to TRBD1. Trimming took 4 bases from V and 4 from J; bases not matched to a gene: 10. The CDR3 sequence is 15 residues long. CDR1 and CDR2 (germline): SGHKS, YYEKEE (reference sequence). CDR3 protein: CASSRQGSGSTEAFF. In DNA, the CDR3 is TGTGCCAGCAGCAGACAGGGTTCAGGGAGCACTGAAGCTTTCTTT.

This clonotype was observed at least ten times. The chain is built from TRBV9 and TRBJ2-5, with no clear D. CDR3 length equals 15 residues. V was clipped by 2 bases and J by 3 bases, with 14 bases between them. CDR1 is SGDLS and CDR2 is YYNGEE in the germline V gene. DNA for the CDR3: TGTGCCAGCAGCGTCGGATCGGCACCGAAAGAGACCCAGTACTTC. Encoded protein: CASSVGSAPKETQYF.

This clonotype was seen a few times. V usage is TRBV28 and J usage is TRBJ2-7; 7 bases are shared with TRBD2. The V gene end was trimmed by 6 bases and the J gene end by 1 base; junction bases not matched to a gene: 9. Germline CDR1 is MDHEN and CDR2 is SYDVKM. CDR3 length: 15 amino acids. The CDR3 DNA is TGTGCCAGCAGCGGAGCGGGGTCTCCATCCTACGAGCAGTACTTC. It codes for CASSGAGSPSYEQYF.

This clonotype was detected ten times or more. This chain connects TRBV12-3 or TRBV12-4 to TRBJ2-5; the D gene is possibly TRBD1 (5 bases). The V gene lost 9 bases and the J gene lost 5 bases, with 16 bases spanning the gap. CDR3 length: 13 amino acids. Here the CDR3 DNA reads TGTGCCAGTCGAGGCACAGGAGTGGAGACCCAGTACTTC. Translating gives CASRGTGVETQYF.

This clonotype was seen many times. This chain joins TRBV12-5 and TRBJ1-2; D might be TRBD1 (5 bases). The germline V gene encodes CDR1 LGHNT and CDR2 FRNRAP. Between the trimmed V and J ends, which lost 1 base and 6 bases, there was a span of 9 bases. This CDR3 is built from 13 residues. DNA of the CDR3: TGTGCTAGTGGTTTGGGGGACTGGGATGGCTACACCTTC. It codes for CASGLGDWDGYTF.

This clonotype was observed at least ten times. The rearrangement links TRBV11-2 to TRBJ1-1; no reliable D call. The CDR3 sequence is 14 residues long. Germline CDR1 SGHAT, CDR2 FQNNGV. With 1 base removed from V and 4 bases from J, the gap between germline ends came to 10 bases. The CDR3 nucleotides are TGTGCCAGCAGCTTAGGTTTGGGCTTCACTGAAGCTTTCTTT. Residues: CASSLGLGFTEAFF.

This chain connects TRBV7-2 to TRBJ1-2, with no clear D. Trimming cost V 6 bases and J 4 bases, with 9 bases left between them. The CDR3 loop spans 12 amino acids. Looked up from germline, CDR1 is SGHTA and CDR2 is FQGNSA. The CDR3 region is CASRAGLYGYTF. The CDR3 DNA reads as TGTGCCAGCAGGGCAGGACTCTATGGCTACACCTTC.

Concerning this clonotype itself: This may stem from a read error, because a much larger clone lies one nucleotide away. The V and J genes are TRBV4-2 and TRBJ2-7; D is unclear. The CDR3 is 15 amino acids. Germline V CDR1 and CDR2: LGHNA, YNFKEQ. Trimming pared 1 base from V and 2 bases from J, leaving 12 bases between. The DNA of the CDR3 is TGTGCCAGCAGCCAAGTTGGCAGCCCGACCTACGAGCAGTACTTC. This sequence encodes CASSQVGSPTYEQYF.

This clonotype has ten or more counts. V is TRBV5-5 and J is TRBJ2-7; maybe TRBD1 (6 bases). V was clipped by 0 bases and J by 7 bases, with 14 bases between them. This CDR3 is built from 14 residues. The V gene's germline CDR1 is SGHKS and CDR2 YYEKEE (reference sequence). CDR3: CASSLAVRGGEQYF. In DNA, the CDR3 is TGTGCCAGCAGCTTGGCGGTCAGGGGTGGAGAGCAGTACTTC.

Many counts were recorded for this clonotype. This chain uses TRBV27 with TRBJ2-1, with 10 bases matching TRBD2. Per germline, CDR1 MNHEY and CDR2 SMNVEV (reference sequence). The CDR3 covers 16 residues. The J segment lost 8 bases and the V segment lost 0 bases, leaving 7 bases of the junction unmatched. Here the CDR3 reads CASSLSASGRVYEQFF. The CDR3 region has the DNA TGTGCCAGCAGTTTATCTGCCAGCGGGAGGGTCTATGAGCAGTTCTTC.

This clonotype has a count of ten or more. The chain combines TRBV5-1 with TRBJ1-3; possibly TRBD1 for D (5 bases). The length of the CDR3 is 14 residues. Per germline, CDR1 SGHRS and CDR2 YFSETQ. Between the trimmed V and J ends, which lost 7 bases and 1 base, there was a span of 12 bases. Here the CDR3 DNA reads TGCGCCAGCTCCAGCGGGGGTTCTGGAAACACCATATATTTT. It yields the protein CASSSGGSGNTIYF.

This rearrangement joins TRBV19 to TRBJ1-5; 7 nucleotides align to TRBD1. CDR1 and CDR2 from the germline V gene are LNHDA and SQIVND (reference sequence). Trimming cost V 6 bases and J 3 bases; bases outside gene matches: 8. The CDR3 has 15 residues. CDR3 DNA: TGTGCCAGTAGCTACCGGGGACAGCCCAATCAGCCCCAGCATTTT. Its protein is CASSYRGQPNQPQHF.

This clonotype appeared many times. The chain joins TRBV6-2 or TRBV6-3 to TRBJ2-4, with 9 nucleotides matching TRBD2. CDR3 length: 14 amino acids. Germline assignment: CDR1 MNHEY and CDR2 SVGEGT. Losses at the gene ends were 10 bases for V and 8 bases for J; bases not matched to a gene: 12. CDR3 coding DNA: TGTGCCACCACAGCGGGAGGACTGATGGACATTCAGTACTTC. This encodes CATTAGGLMDIQYF.

This clonotype was found many times. The chain employs TRBV6-1 and TRBJ2-7; perhaps TRBD1 as D (5 bases). The CDR3 covers 14 residues. The V gene lost 7 bases and the J gene lost 2 bases, with 15 bases spanning the gap. Germline V CDR1 and CDR2: MNHNS, SASEGT. CDR3 coding DNA: TGTGCCAGCACTCCGACAGCGACCCCCTACGAGCAGTACTTC. It specifies CASTPTATPYEQYF.

Comments on this clonotype: Being one base from a much bigger clone, this may be a read error. The genes are TRBV7-2 and TRBJ2-5, with TRBD1 as a possible D gene (5 bases). The CDR3 totals 13 residues. CDR1 is SGHTA, CDR2 FQGNSA, per germline. In nucleotides, the CDR3 is TGTGCCGGCAGCTTGACAGAGCAGGAGACCCAGTACTTC. Translating gives CAGSLTEQETQYF. Together with reference TRBV7-2 and TRBJ2-5, the CDR3 gives the full variable domain: GAGVSQSPSNKVTEKGKDVELRCDPISGHTALYWYRQSLGQGLEFLIYFQGNSAPDKSGLPSDRFSAERTGGSVSTLTIQRTQQEDSAVYLCAGSLTEQETQYFGPGTRLLVL.

This clonotype was observed a handful of times. The gene calls are TRBV27 and TRBJ2-5, with D perhaps TRBD1 or TRBD2 (5 bases each). V was trimmed by 7 bases and J by 12 bases, leaving 21 bases between them. This CDR3 contains 13 residues. Germline CDR1 MNHEY, CDR2 SMNVEV (reference sequence). The CDR3 sequence: CASTNSGPGRKYF. DNA for the CDR3: TGTGCCAGCACCAACTCCGGTCCGGGACGAAAGTACTTC.

This clonotype was observed many times. The chain joins TRBV5-1 to TRBJ2-7, with 8 positions matching TRBD1. Trimming took 4 bases from V and 5 from J; bases not matched to a gene: 11. Germline assignment: CDR1 SGHRS and CDR2 YFSETQ. The CDR3 extends over 15 amino acids. CDR3 sequence reads: CASSQGASWVDEQYF. The DNA of the CDR3 is TGCGCCAGCAGCCAGGGGGCAAGTTGGGTCGACGAGCAGTACTTC.

This clonotype showed up many times. The chain links TRBV24-1 to TRBJ2-5, with TRBD1 matching over 7 bases. J lost 1 base, V lost 4 bases, and 8 bases had no gene match. CDR1 and CDR2 from the germline V gene are KGHDR and SFDVKD. This CDR3 contains 16 residues. The CDR3 nucleotides are TGTGCCACCAGTGAAGACCCCGGGACAGCCCAAGAGACCCAGTACTTC. Protein: CATSEDPGTAQETQYF.

J is TRBJ1-2 and V is TRBV28; D is undetermined. Germline CDR1 and CDR2: MDHEN and SYDVKM. The CDR3 runs to 13 residues. V was cut by 3 bases and J by 8 bases, with 13 bases left in between. The CDR3 region has the DNA TGTGCCAGCAGTTTGGGTTCGGTGGAGGGCTACACCTTC. Translation gives CASSLGSVEGYTF.

This clonotype came up many times. J is TRBJ2-7 and V is TRBV5-5; 9 bases are shared with TRBD1. CDR1 SGHKS and CDR2 YYEKEE come from the germline V gene (reference sequence). The CDR3 loop spans 15 amino acids. With 0 bases clipped from V and 3 bases from J, the junction kept 4 bases outside the gene matches. CDR3 residues: CASSLAWDRDYEQYF. Written as DNA, the CDR3 is TGTGCCAGCAGCTTGGCGTGGGACAGGGACTACGAGCAGTACTTC.

In this sample, this clonotype turned up once. Here the CDR3 reads CSVEEDRDYTEAFF. The CDR3 nucleotides are TGCAGCGTTGAAGAGGACAGGGACTACACTGAAGCTTTCTTT. The chain joins TRBV29-1 to TRBJ1-1, with 8 bases that match TRBD1. Germline values: CDR1 SQVTM, CDR2 ANQGSEA. This CDR3 is built from 14 residues. J lost 3 bases, V lost 0 bases, and 3 bases had no gene match.